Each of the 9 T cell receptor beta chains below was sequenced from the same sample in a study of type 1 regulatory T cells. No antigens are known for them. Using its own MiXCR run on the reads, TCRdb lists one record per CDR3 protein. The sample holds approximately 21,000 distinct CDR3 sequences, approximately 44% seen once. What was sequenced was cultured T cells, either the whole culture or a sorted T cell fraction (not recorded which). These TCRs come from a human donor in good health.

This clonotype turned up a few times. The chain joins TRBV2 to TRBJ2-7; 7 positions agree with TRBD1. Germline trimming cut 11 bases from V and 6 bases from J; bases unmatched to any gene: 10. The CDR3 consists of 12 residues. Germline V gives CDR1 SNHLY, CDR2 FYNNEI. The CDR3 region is CAGRDSVREQYF. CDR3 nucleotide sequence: TGTGCCGGTAGGGACAGCGTACGCGAGCAGTACTTC.

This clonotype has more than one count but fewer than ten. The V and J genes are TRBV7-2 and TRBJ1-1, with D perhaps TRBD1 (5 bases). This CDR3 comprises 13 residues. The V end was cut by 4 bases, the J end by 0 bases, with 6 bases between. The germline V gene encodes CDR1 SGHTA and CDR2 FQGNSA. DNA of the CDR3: TGTGCCAGCAGCTCACAGGTGAACACTGAAGCTTTCTTT. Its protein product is CASSSQVNTEAFF.

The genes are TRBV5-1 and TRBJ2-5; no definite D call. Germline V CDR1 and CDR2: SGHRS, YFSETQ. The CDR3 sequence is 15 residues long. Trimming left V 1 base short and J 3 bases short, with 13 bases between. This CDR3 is CASSLLSSFEETQYF. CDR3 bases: TGCGCCAGCAGCTTGTTATCCTCATTTGAAGAGACCCAGTACTTC.

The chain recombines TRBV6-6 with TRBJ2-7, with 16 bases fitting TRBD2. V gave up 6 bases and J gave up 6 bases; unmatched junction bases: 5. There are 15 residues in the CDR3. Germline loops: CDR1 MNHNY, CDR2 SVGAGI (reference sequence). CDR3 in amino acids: CASRPGTSGGAEQYF. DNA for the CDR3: TGTGCCAGCAGACCCGGGACTAGCGGGGGGGCCGAGCAGTACTTC.

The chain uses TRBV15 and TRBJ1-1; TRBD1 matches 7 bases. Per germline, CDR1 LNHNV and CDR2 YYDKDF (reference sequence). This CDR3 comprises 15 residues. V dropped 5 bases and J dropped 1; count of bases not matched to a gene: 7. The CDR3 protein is CATSGGQPTNTEAFF. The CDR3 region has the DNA TGTGCCACCAGCGGGGGACAGCCTACGAACACTGAAGCTTTCTTT.

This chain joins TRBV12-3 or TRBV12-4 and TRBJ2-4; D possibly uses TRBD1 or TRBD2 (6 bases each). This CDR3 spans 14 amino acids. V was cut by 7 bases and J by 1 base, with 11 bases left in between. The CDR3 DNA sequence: TGTGCCAGCACCCTAGGGGGGGCCAAAAACATTCAGTACTTC. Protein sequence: CASTLGGAKNIQYF.

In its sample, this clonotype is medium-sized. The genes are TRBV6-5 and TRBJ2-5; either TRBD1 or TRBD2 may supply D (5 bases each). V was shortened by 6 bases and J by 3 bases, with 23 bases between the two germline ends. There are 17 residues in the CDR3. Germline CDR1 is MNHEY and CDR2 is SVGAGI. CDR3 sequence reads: CASRTRHVLGEKETQYF. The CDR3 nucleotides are TGTGCCAGCAGAACTCGCCACGTCCTAGGGGAGAAAGAGACCCAGTACTTC.

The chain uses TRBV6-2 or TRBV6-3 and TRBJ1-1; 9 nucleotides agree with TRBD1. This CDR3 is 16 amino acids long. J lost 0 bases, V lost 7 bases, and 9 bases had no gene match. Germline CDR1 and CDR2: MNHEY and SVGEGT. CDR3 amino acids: CASKEQGASMNTEAFF. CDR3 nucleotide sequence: TGTGCCAGCAAAGAACAGGGGGCTTCCATGAACACTGAAGCTTTCTTT.

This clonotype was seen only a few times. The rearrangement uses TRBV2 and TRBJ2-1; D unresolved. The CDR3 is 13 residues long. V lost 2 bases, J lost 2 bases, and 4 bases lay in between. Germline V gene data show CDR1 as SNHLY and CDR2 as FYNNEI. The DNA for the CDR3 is TGTGCCAGCAGTGAACAACCCTACAATGAGCAGTTCTTC. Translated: CASSEQPYNEQFF.